The 9 T cell receptor beta chains reported below all come from one sample, sequenced in a study of molecular identifiers for immune sequencing clone quantification. TCRdb analysed the PCR reads with MiXCR anew, one entry per CDR3 protein. This table holds some 590,000 distinct CDR3 sequences, 25% found once. Material: naive CD8+ T cells from blood, with Jurkat cell RNA spiked in. The subset here: FACS-sorted CD8+CD4-CCR7+CD45RA+ naive T cells. The source of these receptors is a human donor in good health. Some libraries in this study had Jurkat cell RNA spiked in.

The chain employs TRBV7-2 and TRBJ2-1; a weak D match, TRBD2 (6 bases). Trimming took 5 bases from V and 13 from J, leaving 21 bases between them. The length of the CDR3 is 14 residues. Germline V gene sequence: CDR1 SGHTA, CDR2 FQGNSA. The CDR3 nucleotides are TGTGCCAGCAGCAGACCGGGACTGGAAGTTTGTCAGTTCTTC. As protein: CASSRPGLEVCQFF.

The chain joins TRBV7-9 to TRBJ2-7, with 12 bases identical to TRBD2. Germline CDR1 SEHNR, CDR2 FQNEAQ (reference sequence). The CDR3 contains 14 residues. Trimming cost V 4 bases and J 5 bases; bases outside gene matches: 3. CDR3 nucleotide sequence: TGTGCCAGCAGCTCGGGACTAGCGGGCCACGAGCAGTACTTC. Its translation is CASSSGLAGHEQYF.

With respect to this clonotype: A much larger clonotype is one base distant, so this may be a read error. The chain has TRBV6-1 and TRBJ1-1, with a tentative D call TRBD1 (6 bases). This CDR3 contains 14 residues. Deletions cut 3 bases from V and 4 bases from J, with 12 bases between. From germline, CDR1 is MNHNS and CDR2 SASEGT. The CDR3 bases are TGTGCCAGCAGTGAGGACAGCATGACCACTGAAGCTTTCTTT. It translates to CASSEDSMTTEAFF.

The table lists this clonotype with many counts. The chain employs TRBV23-1 and TRBJ1-5, with D unresolved. TRBV23-1 is an ORF, and what it does is uncertain. This CDR3 region has 15 residues. V was clipped by 1 base and J by 1 base, with 8 bases between them. The chain's CDR3 is CASSQYNGSNQPQHF. The CDR3, as DNA: TGCGCCAGCAGTCAATATAACGGAAGCAATCAGCCCCAGCATTTT.

A word on this clonotype: One base away lies a much larger clone, so this may be a sequencing read error. The rearrangement joins TRBV5-1 to TRBJ2-5; 10 bases match TRBD1. V trimming: 3 bases; J trimming: 2 bases; junction bases outside the gene matches: 13. Germline lookup yields CDR1 SGHRS and CDR2 YFSETQ. This CDR3 has 18 residues. The CDR3 nucleotides read TGCGCCAGCAGCTCCGACCTCGGGACAGGGGCGGCACAAGAGACCCAGTACTTC. Protein product: CASSSDLGTGAAQETQYF.

The chain couples TRBV11-2 to TRBJ2-1, with TRBD1 as a possible D gene (5 bases). The CDR3 covers 13 residues. The germline V and J ends were trimmed by 5 bases and 8 bases, with 13 bases remaining between them. CDR1 and CDR2 (germline): SGHAT, FQNNGV. The CDR3 loop is CASSITIGDEQFF. CDR3 nucleotides: TGTGCCAGCAGCATCACAATAGGGGATGAGCAGTTCTTC.

The J gene is TRBJ2-3, the V gene TRBV13; 9 bases are shared with TRBD2. The J segment lost 2 bases and the V segment lost 0 bases, leaving 3 bases of the junction unmatched. In germline, CDR1 is PRHDT, CDR2 FYEKMQ (reference sequence). The CDR3 has 16 amino acids. The CDR3 loop is CASSLGGGGATDTQYF. The CDR3 region has the DNA TGTGCCAGCAGCTTAGGTGGCGGGGGGGCCACAGATACGCAGTATTTT. The complete variable domain, with remaining parts taken from reference TRBV13 and TRBJ2-3, reads AAGVIQSPRHLIKEKRETATLKCYPIPRHDTVYWYQQGPGQDPQFLISFYEKMQSDKGSIPDRFSAQQFSDYHSELNMSSLELGDSALYFCASSLGGGGATDTQYFGPGTRLTVL.

The gene calls are TRBV6-5 and TRBJ1-6; TRBD1 matches 8 bases. Germline V lookup: CDR1 MNHEY, CDR2 SVGAGI. With V trimmed by 2 bases and J by 6 bases, 12 bases remained unmatched. The length of the CDR3 is 18 residues. In DNA form, the CDR3 reads TGTGCCAGCAGTTACCTGACAGGGGCAAGGTTGGGTAATTCACCCCTCCACTTT. Translated: CASSYLTGARLGNSPLHF.

This clonotype came up many times. The V and J genes are TRBV19 and TRBJ2-7; D is undetermined. With 5 bases removed from V and 4 bases from J, the gap between germline ends came to 12 bases. Germline CDR1 is LNHDA and CDR2 is SQIVND (reference sequence). This CDR3 is built from 13 residues. The CDR3 coding sequence is TGTGCCAGTAGTGCCCCCGCCGGTTACGAGCAGTACTTC. This encodes CASSAPAGYEQYF.